Listed below are T cell receptor beta chains from one sample, sequenced in a study of beta chain features in type 1 diabetes. Libraries were prepared by immunoSEQ multiplex PCR; TCRdb keeps only in-frame clonotypes and omits some of them. The sample contains under 300,000 clones, approximately 25% of which appear only once. Sequencing input: naive CD4+ T cells from blood. Source of these receptors: a woman in her twenties or thirties with type 1 diabetes. Both conserved end residues are part of each CDR3. Fields, in order: CDR3 length, V gene, D gene, J gene, clone size, CDR3 DNA, CDR3 protein. A D gene is named only where the DNA matches it firmly. A row's size may be missing; if present it is once, few, many or a size class.

13	TRBV18	.	TRBJ2-1	.	TGTGCCAGCTCACCAGTTGCGGCCGATGAGCAGTTCTTC	CASSPVAADEQFF
17	TRBV30	TRBD2	TRBJ2-1	.	TGTGCCTGGAGTGTCCTACTAGCGGGACCTTACTCCAATGAGCAGTTCTTC	CAWSVLLAGPYSNEQFF
14	TRBV9	TRBD2	TRBJ2-1	.	TGTGCCAGCAGCGGTACTAGCGGGGCAAATGAGCAGTTCTTC	CASSGTSGANEQFF
12	TRBV19	.	TRBJ2-7	.	TGTGCCAGTAGTGAAACAGGGAGCGAGCAGTACTTC	CASSETGSEQYF
14	TRBV10-3	TRBD2	TRBJ2-5	.	TGTGCCATCAGCCACGGGACTAGCAGCGAGACCCAGTACTTC	CAISHGTSSETQYF
13	TRBV11-2	TRBD1	TRBJ1-1	.	TGTGCCAGCAGCTTAAACAGGGGGCCTGAAGCTTTCTTT	CASSLNRGPEAFF
12	TRBV30	.	TRBJ2-3	.	TGTGCCTGGAGTGTAGTTAGAGATACGCAGTATTTT	CAWSVVRDTQYF
13	TRBV5-1	.	TRBJ2-1	few	TGCGCCAGCACCCAAACAGGGTCGGATGAGCAGTTCTTC	CASTQTGSDEQFF
14	TRBV19	TRBD1	TRBJ2-1	few	TGTGCCAGTTCGGGACAGGGCATTTTCAATGAGCAGTTCTTC	CASSGQGIFNEQFF
13	TRBV30	TRBD1	TRBJ1-1	few	TGTGCCTGGAGGGGACAGTTCAACACTGAAGCTTTCTTT	CAWRGQFNTEAFF
14	TRBV19	.	TRBJ2-2	.	TGTGCCAGTAGTACGGACAGATACACCGGGGAGCTGTTTTTT	CASSTDRYTGELFF
15	TRBV30	TRBD2	TRBJ2-1	.	TGTGCCTGGGACCCTAGCGGAAGCTCCTACAATGAGCAGTTCTTC	CAWDPSGSSYNEQFF
12	TRBV2	.	TRBJ1-5	.	TGTGCCAGCAGGGCAGGATTTGGGCCCCAGCATTTT	CASRAGFGPQHF
15	TRBV25-1	TRBD1	TRBJ1-2	once	TGTGCCAGCAGTGAATTGGGGGGACAGGGTGATGGCTACACCTTC	CASSELGGQGDGYTF
14	TRBV19	.	TRBJ1-2	few	TGTGCCAGTAGTACCCCGTCCCTTAACTATGGCTACACCTTC	CASSTPSLNYGYTF
12	TRBV27	.	TRBJ2-1	.	TGTGCCACAAGACACATCTACAATGAGCAGTTCTTC	CATRHIYNEQFF
15	TRBV9	.	TRBJ2-1	.	TGTGCCAGCAGCGCTCTACTAGGCTCCTACAATGAGCAGTTCTTC	CASSALLGSYNEQFF
16	TRBV5-4	TRBD2	TRBJ2-5	.	TGTGCCAGCAGCTTTAGACTAGCGGGAGCAGGGGAGACCCAGTACTTC	CASSFRLAGAGETQYF
15	TRBV28	.	TRBJ2-5	.	TGTGCCAGCAGTTCTTCCGGGACTTTGGGGGAGACCCAGTACTTC	CASSSSGTLGETQYF
15	TRBV5-1	TRBD2	TRBJ2-1	few	TGCGCCAGCAGCCCCGGGACTAGCGCGTACAATGAGCAGTTCTTC	CASSPGTSAYNEQFF
13	TRBV30	.	TRBJ2-5	.	TGTGCCTGGGGGACGGAGGGCCGGGAGACCCAGTACTTC	CAWGTEGRETQYF
12	TRBV6-5	.	TRBJ1-2	.	TGTGCCAGCAGTTACGACAAGTATGGCTACACCTTC	CASSYDKYGYTF
17	TRBV9	.	TRBJ2-1	.	TGTGCCAGCAGCGTAGCGGCCGCTCCTTACAGCAACAATGAGCAGTTCTTC	CASSVAAAPYSNNEQFF
14	TRBV7-2	TRBD1	TRBJ2-3	.	TGTGCCAGCAGCTTGAACAGGGGGCCAGATACGCAGTATTTT	CASSLNRGPDTQYF
12	TRBV30	.	TRBJ2-3	.	TGTGCCTGGAGTCGGGGGTTAGATACGCAGTATTTT	CAWSRGLDTQYF
13	TRBV29-1	TRBD1	TRBJ1-5	few	TGCAGCGTTGATCAGGGGGCGAATCAGCCCCAGCATTTT	CSVDQGANQPQHF
14	TRBV9	TRBD2	TRBJ2-1	.	TGTGCCAGCAGCGTAGTCCTAGCGGGCGATGAGCAGTTCTTC	CASSVVLAGDEQFF
13	TRBV29-1	.	TRBJ2-7	.	TGCAGCGTTTATGATCGGGTTCGCTACGAGCAGTACTTC	CSVYDRVRYEQYF
16	TRBV27	.	TRBJ2-4	few	TGTGCCAGCAGTCTACGGACTTCCCTTGCAAGAGACATTCAGTACTTC	CASSLRTSLARDIQYF
12	TRBV7-9	.	TRBJ1-1	.	TGTGCCAGCAGCCGGACGGACATTGAAGCTTTCTTT	CASSRTDIEAFF
15	TRBV9	.	TRBJ1-2	.	TGTGCCAGCAGCGTAGCGCAGGGGATGTCTGATGGCTACACCTTC	CASSVAQGMSDGYTF
15	TRBV11-3	.	TRBJ1-2	.	TGTGCCAGCAGGCATTCGGGAGCTGGGAGCTATGGCTACACCTTC	CASRHSGAGSYGYTF
17	TRBV11-2	TRBD2	TRBJ2-5	few	TGTGCCAGCCACTCCGGGACTAGCGGGAGGGCCGTGAAGACCCAGTACTTC	CASHSGTSGRAVKTQYF
13	TRBV19	TRBD1	TRBJ1-1	few	TGTGCCACTAAACAGGGGGCTGGAACTGAAGCTTTCTTT	CATKQGAGTEAFF
15	TRBV4-2	TRBD1	TRBJ1-1	.	TGTGCCAGCAGCCAAGGAGACAGGGGTGGGACTGAAGCTTTCTTT	CASSQGDRGGTEAFF
14	TRBV7-3	TRBD1	TRBJ2-1	few	TGTGCCAGCACCTCGGGACAGGGGGTCGATGAGCAGTTCTTC	CASTSGQGVDEQFF
15	TRBV10-3	TRBD2	TRBJ2-1	.	TGTGCCATCAGTGAGTCGCAACTAGCGGGCAATGAGCAGTTCTTC	CAISESQLAGNEQFF
15	TRBV11-2	TRBD2	TRBJ2-7	few	TGTGCCAGCAGACCATCAAGCGGGAGAGGCTACGAGCAGTACTTC	CASRPSSGRGYEQYF
15	TRBV5-4	TRBD1	TRBJ1-2	few	TGTGCCAGCAGCTTTAGGACAGGGGTTGACTATGGCTACACCTTC	CASSFRTGVDYGYTF
15	TRBV11-1	.	TRBJ2-1	.	TGTGCCAGCAGCCCGGGAGCGGGCTCCTACAATGAGCAGTTCTTC	CASSPGAGSYNEQFF
15	TRBV5-1	TRBD1	TRBJ2-7	.	TGCGCCAGCAGCTTGGGGGACAGGGCGGTCCACGAGCAGTACTTC	CASSLGDRAVHEQYF
15	TRBV30	TRBD2	TRBJ2-1	few	TGTGCCTCCACCGTTGGGGCTAGCGGGAGGGCATGGCAGTTCTTC	CASTVGASGRAWQFF
15	TRBV4-2	TRBD2	TRBJ2-3	.	TGTGCCAGCAGCACTCTAGCGGGAGGCACAGATACGCAGTATTTT	CASSTLAGGTDTQYF
11	TRBV5-1	.	TRBJ2-3	few	TGCGCCAGCGGGAGAGCAGATACGCAGTATTTT	CASGRADTQYF
14	TRBV19	TRBD1	TRBJ2-7	few	TGTGCCAGTAGTATGATAGGGACAGGAATCGAGCAGTACTTC	CASSMIGTGIEQYF
13	TRBV28	TRBD2	TRBJ2-5	.	TGTGCCAGCAGTTTAGCGGGAGCTGAGACCCAGTACTTC	CASSLAGAETQYF
14	TRBV5-4	.	TRBJ2-7	.	TGTGCCAGCAGCTTGGGGGGGCAGAACTACGAGCAGTACTTC	CASSLGGQNYEQYF
18	TRBV13	.	TRBJ2-7	.	TGTGCCAGCAGCGAGAAGGGATGGGGGGGCAGATTTCCCTACGAGCAGTACTTC	CASSEKGWGGRFPYEQYF
14	TRBV19	.	TRBJ2-7	.	TGTGCCAGTAGTCGCCAGGTGAGCTCCTACGAGCAGTACTTC	CASSRQVSSYEQYF
11	TRBV7-9	.	TRBJ2-1	.	TGTGCCAGCAGACAAAACAATGAGCAGTTCTTC	CASRQNNEQFF